This T cell receptor (beta chain) originates from a study of shared clonotypes between healthy human individuals. Only in-frame clones appear in the TCRdb table, and some are missing; sequencing was by immunoSEQ multiplex PCR. Of 1.5 million to 2.5 million clones listed, approximately 95% were seen once; the top ten hold 0.95% to 1.5%. Overall study results and limits: Generation probability values for non-shared clonotypes were lower than those for clonotypes shared by all four donors. Generally, naive subsets came out with larger estimated richness than memory subsets. Approximately 4.6% of naive CD4 clonotypes were shared across several donors.

As concerns this clone: Its antigen is not known.

Naive CD8 cells lacked CD45RO, underwent positive selection for CCR7 and left out terminally differentiated effector memory CD45RA+ cells. Looked up from germline, CDR1 is MNHEY and CDR2 is SMNVEV (reference sequence). This CDR3 region has 13 residues. V lost 6 bases, J lost 2 bases, and 2 bases stayed unmatched. The origin of this receptor is a man younger than 35 in good health. Sequenced input: naive CD8+ T cells sorted from blood. The gene calls are TRBV27 and TRBJ1-2; 8 nucleotides match TRBD1. Here the CDR3 reads CASRGQGNYGYTF. The DNA of the CDR3 is TGTGCCAGCAGAGGACAGGGAAACTATGGCTACACCTTC.